Listed below are T cell receptor beta chains from one sample, sequenced in a study of vaccination effects on CD4 cells after COVID-19. Clones were read by immunoSEQ multiplex PCR, and TCRdb kept only the in-frame ones, dropping some. Of around 28,000 clones in the sample, 77% are singletons; the top ten hold about a fifth. Antigens of these TCRs are unknown. The material sequenced was CD4+ T cells from PBMCs cultured with HCoV-NL63 spike peptides, taken before COVID-19 vaccination. All receptors derive from a human donor who had a prior SARS-CoV-2 infection. Both conserved end residues are part of each CDR3. The D gene is left open where the match is weak. Not all rows give a size; the values are once, few, many and, for expanded clones, a class.

clone_size	j_call	v_call	d_call	cdr3_aa	cdr3_nt
NA	TRBJ2-5	TRBV5-4	TRBD2	CASSLGTSGGQETQYF	TGTGCCAGCAGCTTGGGGACTAGCGGGGGCCAAGAGACCCAGTACTTC
few	TRBJ2-3	TRBV6-6	TRBD2	CASRSSLAGATDTQYF	TGTGCCAGCAGGTCGTCGCTAGCGGGAGCCACAGATACGCAGTATTTT
NA	TRBJ1-1	TRBV15	NA	CATSRDREGLAFF	TGTGCCACCAGCAGAGATCGGGAGGGATTGGCTTTCTTT
few	TRBJ2-2	TRBV12-5	TRBD1	CASGLINPGQPLRLTGELFF	TGTGCTAGTGGTTTGATCAATCCGGGACAGCCGTTACGATTAACCGGGGAGCTGTTTTTT
NA	TRBJ2-7	TRBV5-1	TRBD2	CASSQTSGGSEQYF	TGCGCCAGCAGCCAGACTAGCGGGGGTAGCGAGCAGTACTTC
once	TRBJ2-3	TRBV5-1	TRBD1	CASSLVGQGTDTQYF	TGCGCCAGCAGCTTGGTGGGACAGGGGACAGATACGCAGTATTTT
NA	TRBJ2-3	TRBV2	TRBD1	CASRQGAADTQYF	TGTGCCAGCAGACAGGGGGCTGCAGATACGCAGTATTTT
NA	TRBJ2-1	TRBV24-1	NA	CATSDPSTVAYNEQFF	TGTGCCACCAGTGACCCGTCTACTGTCGCGTACAATGAGCAGTTCTTC
NA	TRBJ1-1	TRBV24-1	NA	CATSDSSSQGSNRAFF	TGTGCCACCAGTGATTCTAGCTCACAGGGATCAAACAGGGCTTTCTTT
NA	TRBJ1-4	TRBV7-2	TRBD1	CASSLKGDRGVKLFF	TGTGCCAGCAGCTTAAAGGGGGACAGGGGTGTAAAACTGTTTTTT
NA	TRBJ2-3	TRBV9	TRBD2	CASSVTLAGGFADTQYF	TGTGCCAGCAGCGTAACTCTAGCGGGAGGTTTTGCAGATACGCAGTATTTT
NA	TRBJ2-1	TRBV7-6	TRBD1	CASSPPGQSYNEQFF	TGTGCCAGCAGCCCCCCGGGACAGAGCTACAATGAGCAGTTCTTC
NA	TRBJ1-5	TRBV6-5	NA	CASSSGRLRDSLSQHF	TGTGCCAGCAGTTCTGGCAGGCTCCGGGACTCTCTTTCCCAGCATTTT
NA	TRBJ2-6	TRBV24-1	NA	CATSTRHYSGANVLTF	TGTGCCACCAGTACCCGACATTACTCTGGGGCCAACGTCCTGACTTTC
NA	TRBJ2-1	TRBV27	NA	CASSPSDGESYNEQFF	TGTGCCAGCAGCCCGTCGGACGGGGAGTCCTACAATGAGCAGTTCTTC
NA	TRBJ1-6	TRBV6-5	NA	CASSYGRQGGNSPLHF	TGTGCCAGCAGTTACGGTCGGCAGGGTGGTAATTCACCCCTCCACTTT
NA	TRBJ1-6	TRBV6-1	NA	CASSEGSGGASSPLHF	TGTGCCAGCAGTGAAGGGTCGGGGGGGGCCTCCTCACCCCTCCACTTT
NA	TRBJ1-1	TRBV6-5	NA	CASSFPRRMELPEAFF	TGTGCCAGCAGTTTCCCCCGGAGGATGGAACTACCTGAAGCTTTCTTT
NA	TRBJ2-1	TRBV4-1	TRBD2	CASSRGLAGVQGEQFF	TGCGCCAGCAGCCGGGGACTAGCGGGAGTTCAGGGTGAGCAGTTCTTC
NA	TRBJ1-2	TRBV25-1	TRBD1	CASSAGGTINYGYTF	TGTGCCAGCAGTGCAGGGGGCACGATTAACTATGGCTACACCTTC
few	TRBJ1-3	TRBV4-1	NA	CASSQEAHSGNTIYF	TGCGCCAGCAGCCAAGAGGCACATTCGGGAAACACCATATATTTT
NA	TRBJ1-2	TRBV6-2/TRBV6-3	TRBD1	CASSSPHRQGDGYTF	TGTGCCAGCAGTTCCCCCCATCGACAGGGCGATGGCTACACCTTC
NA	TRBJ2-7	TRBV30	NA	CACRTRGAHEQYF	TGTGCCTGCCGCACTAGAGGGGCCCACGAGCAGTACTTC
NA	TRBJ2-5	TRBV4-1	NA	CASSLLAVGTQETQYF	TGCGCCAGCAGCCTCCTTGCGGTGGGGACCCAAGAGACCCAGTACTTC
NA	TRBJ1-2	TRBV7-2	TRBD1	CASSPGTGGMDYTF	TGTGCCAGCAGCCCCGGGACAGGGGGAATGGACTACACCTTC
NA	TRBJ2-7	TRBV7-2	TRBD2	CASSYTSGGSYEQYF	TGTGCCAGCAGTTACACTAGCGGGGGTTCCTACGAGCAGTACTTC
few	TRBJ2-1	TRBV14	TRBD2	CASSPFGGSSYNEQFF	TGTGCCAGCAGCCCGTTCGGCGGGAGTTCCTACAATGAGCAGTTCTTC
NA	TRBJ2-1	TRBV5-1	NA	CASRSKLYGEQFF	TGCGCCAGCAGATCTAAGCTCTATGGTGAGCAGTTCTTC